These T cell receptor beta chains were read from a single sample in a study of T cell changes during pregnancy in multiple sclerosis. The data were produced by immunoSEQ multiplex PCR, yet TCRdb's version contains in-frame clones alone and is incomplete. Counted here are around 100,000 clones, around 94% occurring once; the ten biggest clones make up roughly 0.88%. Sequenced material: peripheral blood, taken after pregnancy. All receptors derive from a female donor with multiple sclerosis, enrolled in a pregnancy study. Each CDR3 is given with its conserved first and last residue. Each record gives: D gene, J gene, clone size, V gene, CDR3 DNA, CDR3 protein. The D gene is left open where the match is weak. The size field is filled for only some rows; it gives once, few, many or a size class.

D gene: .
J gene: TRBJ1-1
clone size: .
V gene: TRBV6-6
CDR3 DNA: TGTGCCAGCAGTCTCGGACAGAACACTGAAGCTTTCTTT
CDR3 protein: CASSLGQNTEAFF

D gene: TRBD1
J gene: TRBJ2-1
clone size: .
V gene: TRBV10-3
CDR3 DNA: TGTGCCATCAGAATATCCCCCGGGACAGATGGCTCCTACAATGAGCAGTTCTTC
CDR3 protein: CAIRISPGTDGSYNEQFF

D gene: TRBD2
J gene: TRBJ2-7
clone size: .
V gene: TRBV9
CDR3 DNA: TGTGCCAGCAGCGTAGGCCTCAGTGCGGGGGATGGTTTAGAGCAGTACTTC
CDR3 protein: CASSVGLSAGDGLEQYF

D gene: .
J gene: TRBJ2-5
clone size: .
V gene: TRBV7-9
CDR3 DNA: TGTGCCACTAAGCGACAGTTGGGGGAGACCCAGTACTTC
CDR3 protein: CATKRQLGETQYF

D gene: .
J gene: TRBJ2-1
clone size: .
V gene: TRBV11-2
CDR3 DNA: TGTGCCAGCAGCTTATCGCTAAAGCAGTTCTTC
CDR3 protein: CASSLSLKQFF

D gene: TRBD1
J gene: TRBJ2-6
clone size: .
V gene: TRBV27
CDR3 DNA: TGTGCCAGCAGGGCCCGGACAGGGCTTTCTGGGGCCAACGTCCTGACTTTC
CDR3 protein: CASRARTGLSGANVLTF

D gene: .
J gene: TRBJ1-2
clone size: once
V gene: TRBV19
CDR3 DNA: TGTGCCAGTAGTATACGGCCAGGGAGGTGGGATGGCTACACCTTC
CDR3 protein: CASSIRPGRWDGYTF

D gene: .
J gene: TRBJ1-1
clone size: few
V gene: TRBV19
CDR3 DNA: TGTGCCAGTAGTACAGGGTTGAACACTGAAGCTTTCTTT
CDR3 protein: CASSTGLNTEAFF

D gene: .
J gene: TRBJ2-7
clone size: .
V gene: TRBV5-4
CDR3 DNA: TGTGCCAGCAGCTTGCAGGGCACCTTAGGCGAGCAGTACTTC
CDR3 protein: CASSLQGTLGEQYF

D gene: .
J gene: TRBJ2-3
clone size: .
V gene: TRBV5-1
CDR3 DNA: TGCGCCAGCAGCTTGGTTGCAGGGGCTAGCACAGATACGCAGTATTTT
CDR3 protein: CASSLVAGASTDTQYF

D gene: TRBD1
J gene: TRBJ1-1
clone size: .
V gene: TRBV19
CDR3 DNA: TGTGCCAGTAGTTGGGGACAGGGGAGGACTGAAGCTTTCTTT
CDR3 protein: CASSWGQGRTEAFF

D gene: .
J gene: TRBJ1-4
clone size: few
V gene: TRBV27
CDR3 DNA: TGTGCCAGCAGCCCACGATCGAGCCAAAAACTGTTTTTT
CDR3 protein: CASSPRSSQKLFF

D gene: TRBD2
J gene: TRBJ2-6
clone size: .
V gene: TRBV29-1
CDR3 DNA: TGCAGCGTTGTACTAGCGGGGAGGACTGGGGCCAACGTCCTGACTTTC
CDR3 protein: CSVVLAGRTGANVLTF

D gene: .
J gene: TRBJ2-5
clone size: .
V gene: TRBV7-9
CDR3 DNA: TGTGCCAGCAGCTTAAAGGGGCCGGAGGGGGAGACCCAGTACTTC
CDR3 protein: CASSLKGPEGETQYF

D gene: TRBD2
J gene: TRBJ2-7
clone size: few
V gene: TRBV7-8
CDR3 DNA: TGTGCCAGCAGCTGGGAGGGGTACGAGCAGTACTTC
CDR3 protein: CASSWEGYEQYF

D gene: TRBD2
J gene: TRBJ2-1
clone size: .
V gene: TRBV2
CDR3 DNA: TGTGCCAGCAGTGAGGGGACTACCTACAATGAGCAGTTCTTC
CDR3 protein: CASSEGTTYNEQFF

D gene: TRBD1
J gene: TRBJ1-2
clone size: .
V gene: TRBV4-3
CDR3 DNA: TGCGCCAGCAGCCACGGGACAGGGGACTATGGCTACACCTTC
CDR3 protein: CASSHGTGDYGYTF

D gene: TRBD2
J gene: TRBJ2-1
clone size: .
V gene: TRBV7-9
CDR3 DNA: TGTGCCAGCAGCCCTAGCGGGAGGGCCTACAATGAGCAGTTCTTC
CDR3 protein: CASSPSGRAYNEQFF

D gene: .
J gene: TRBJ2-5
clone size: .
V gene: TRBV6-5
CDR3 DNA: TGTGCCAGCAGTTATGGCCTCCAAGAGACCCAGTACTTC
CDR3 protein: CASSYGLQETQYF

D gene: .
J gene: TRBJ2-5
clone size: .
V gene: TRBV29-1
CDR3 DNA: TGCAGCGTTGCCGGAGTTGGAGAGACCCAGTACTTC
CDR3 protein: CSVAGVGETQYF

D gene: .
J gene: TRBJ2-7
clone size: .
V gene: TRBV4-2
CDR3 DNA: TGTGCCAGCAGCCCAATGACTGATAACTACGAGCAGTACTTC
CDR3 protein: CASSPMTDNYEQYF

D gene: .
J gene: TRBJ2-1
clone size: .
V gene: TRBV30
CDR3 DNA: TGTGCCTGGAGTTCACAAGGGTCAGGGTACAATGAGCAGTTCTTC
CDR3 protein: CAWSSQGSGYNEQFF

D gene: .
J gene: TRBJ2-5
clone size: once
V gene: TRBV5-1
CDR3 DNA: TGCGCCAGCAGCTCCCAGGGATCGTACCAAGAGACCCAGTACTTC
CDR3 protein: CASSSQGSYQETQYF

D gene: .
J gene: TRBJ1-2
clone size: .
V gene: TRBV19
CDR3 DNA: TGTGCCAGTCAAAAAAAGGGCAGGGGCCTCTATGGCTACACCTTC
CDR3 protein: CASQKKGRGLYGYTF

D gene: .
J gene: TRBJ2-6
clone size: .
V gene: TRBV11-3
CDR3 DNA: TGTGCCAGCAGCTTAGGAGGGGGCTCTGGGGCCAACGTCCTGACTTTC
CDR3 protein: CASSLGGGSGANVLTF